These T cell receptor beta chains were read from a single sample in a study of T cell responses to AZD1222 COVID-19 vaccine. Profiling relied on immunoSEQ multiplex PCR, and the TCRdb table lists in-frame clones only, not all of them. Among 110,000 or so clones, over 80% were seen once, and the ten largest hold 4.5% to 6%. The input for sequencing was peripheral blood, taken on day 0 of AZD1222 vaccination. The receptors here all came from an adult in good health. The CDR3 runs from the conserved cysteine through the conserved F or W. D genes are given only for firm matches. Some rows have no size entry. The others give once, few or many, or a class for an expanded clone.

length	J	V	size	D	CDR3	DNA
13	TRBJ1-1	TRBV7-2	NA	NA	CASGGAPDTEAFF	TGTGCCAGCGGAGGGGCTCCGGACACTGAAGCTTTCTTT
17	TRBJ1-5	TRBV7-8	NA	NA	CASSLALGRDSNQPQHF	TGTGCCAGCAGCTTAGCGCTGGGCAGGGATAGCAATCAGCCCCAGCATTTT
12	TRBJ1-4	TRBV25-1	NA	NA	CASGNRNEKLFF	TGTGCCAGCGGCAACAGGAATGAAAAACTGTTTTTT
9	TRBJ1-2	TRBV20-1	NA	NA	CSASPGYTF	TGCAGTGCTAGCCCCGGCTACACCTTC
14	TRBJ2-7	TRBV4-3	few	TRBD1	CASSQSGQGYEQYF	TGCGCCAGCAGCCAGTCGGGACAGGGGTACGAGCAGTACTTC
19	TRBJ2-3	TRBV15	NA	TRBD1	CATSRVPPGTGGATDTQYF	TGTGCCACCAGCAGAGTACCCCCCGGGACAGGGGGCGCGACAGATACGCAGTATTTT
15	TRBJ2-3	TRBV5-1	NA	NA	CASSLRGLVTDTQYF	TGCGCCAGCAGCTTGCGGGGGCTAGTCACAGATACGCAGTATTTT
16	TRBJ2-1	TRBV10-3	NA	TRBD1	CAISETGQGVYNEQFF	TGTGCCATCAGTGAGACAGGGCAGGGGGTCTACAATGAGCAGTTCTTC
13	TRBJ1-2	TRBV5-1	NA	TRBD1	CASSGTGLDGYTF	TGCGCCAGCAGCGGGACAGGCCTCGATGGCTACACCTTC
13	TRBJ1-1	TRBV19	NA	NA	CASSMTENTEAFF	TGTGCCAGTAGTATGACTGAGAACACTGAAGCTTTCTTT
15	TRBJ2-1	TRBV9	NA	NA	CASSVLGMTYNEQFF	TGTGCCAGCAGCGTACTGGGGATGACCTACAATGAGCAGTTCTTC
16	TRBJ1-2	TRBV4-1	NA	TRBD1	CASSPFTGQGGDGYTF	TGCGCCAGCAGCCCCTTTACAGGACAGGGCGGGGATGGCTACACCTTC
12	TRBJ2-7	TRBV6-1	NA	NA	CASSEPYDEQYF	TGTGCCAGCAGTGAACCGTACGACGAGCAGTACTTC
16	TRBJ1-2	TRBV7-8	NA	TRBD1	CASSLGGTGLNYGYTF	TGTGCCAGCAGCTTAGGGGGGACAGGACTTAACTATGGCTACACCTTC
16	TRBJ1-2	TRBV15	NA	TRBD1	CATSRIVGTGQGGYTF	TGTGCCACCAGCAGAATAGTTGGGACAGGGCAGGGCGGCTACACCTTC
16	TRBJ2-2	TRBV10-3	NA	TRBD1	CATRRDRGTNTGELFF	TGTGCCACCCGAAGGGACAGGGGAACGAACACCGGGGAGCTGTTTTTT
13	TRBJ1-2	TRBV6-5	few	NA	CASSSGLFRGYTF	TGTGCCAGCAGCTCGGGACTCTTTCGGGGCTACACCTTC
17	TRBJ2-2	TRBV30	NA	TRBD2	CAWSAELAASNTGELFF	TGTGCCTGGAGTGCCGAACTAGCGGCCTCGAACACCGGGGAGCTGTTTTTT
15	TRBJ2-5	TRBV11-2	NA	NA	CASSLDGLPQETQYF	TGTGCCAGCAGCCTGGACGGTCTCCCACAAGAGACCCAGTACTTC
17	TRBJ1-2	TRBV4-2	NA	TRBD1	CASSQVAKGQGAGGYTF	TGTGCCAGCAGCCAAGTGGCAAAAGGACAGGGGGCAGGCGGCTACACCTTC
14	TRBJ1-2	TRBV3-1/TRBV3-2	NA	NA	CASSPRLTLYGYTF	TGTGCCAGCAGCCCGCGCTTGACTCTTTATGGCTACACCTTC
13	TRBJ2-1	TRBV18	NA	NA	CASSPPGHNEQFF	TGTGCCAGCTCACCACCCGGGCACAATGAGCAGTTCTTC